This entry lists 3 T cell receptor beta chains sequenced from one sample in a study of shared clonotypes between healthy human individuals. The naive CD8 population came from CD45RO-negative cells selected for CCR7, without terminally differentiated effector memory CD45RA+ cells. TCRdb's copy holds only in-frame clones and misses some; the assay was immunoSEQ multiplex PCR. The sample lists some 2 million clones; over 85% were seen once. Sequencing was performed on naive CD8+ T cells sorted from blood. The receptors shown here come from a man between 18 and 29 years old in good health.

The gene calls are TRBV28 and TRBJ1-5, with D hard to call. The CDR3 is 12 residues long. Trimming took off 7 bases at V and 4 bases at J, with 8 bases between the two ends. CDR1 and CDR2 from the germline V gene are MDHEN and SYDVKM. CDR3 bases: TGTGCCAGCACCCCCCCTAATCAGCCCCAGCATTTT. Translation gives CASTPPNQPQHF.

The rearrangement joins TRBV6-1 to TRBJ2-2, with 7 bases fitting TRBD1. The CDR3 contains 17 residues. V gave up 1 base and J gave up 0 bases; unmatched junction bases: 5. Per the germline V gene, CDR1 is MNHNS and CDR2 is SASEGT. CDR3 coding DNA: TGTGCCAGCAGTGAAGGGGACAGCTTAACGAACACCGGGGAGCTGTTTTTT. Amino acids: CASSEGDSLTNTGELFF.

V usage is TRBV9 and J usage is TRBJ1-3, with D unclear. Germline CDR1 SGDLS, CDR2 YYNGEE. This CDR3 contains 16 residues. Trimming removed 3 bases from V and 0 bases from J, with 13 bases in between. The CDR3 protein is CASSAPTGISGNTIYF. The DNA for the CDR3 is TGTGCCAGCAGCGCCCCTACGGGGATCTCTGGAAACACCATATATTTT. Using reference TRBV9 and TRBJ1-3 for the parts outside the CDR3, the full variable domain is DSGVTQTPKHLITATGQRVTLRCSPRSGDLSVYWYQQSLDQGLQFLIQYYNGEERAKGNILERFSAQQFPDLHSELNLSSLELGDSALYFCASSAPTGISGNTIYFGEGSWLTVV.